The next 27 T cell receptor beta chains were all read from a single sample in a study of CD8 T cells in Susac syndrome. With random hexamers, reverse transcription was performed on roughly 0.5 to 1 ug of RNA. Using its own MiXCR run on the immunoSEQ multiplex PCR reads, TCRdb lists one record per CDR3 protein. In the table there are a few hundred thousand distinct CDR3 sequences, approximately 95% of which are singletons. Source material: CD4+ T cells from PBMCs. The receptors were gathered from a human donor with multiple sclerosis.

This chain uses TRBV27 with TRBJ1-5; weak D call: TRBD1 (5 bases). This CDR3 spans 15 amino acids. The germline V gene encodes CDR1 MNHEY and CDR2 SMNVEV (reference sequence). The V gene lost 5 bases and the J gene lost 4 bases, with 15 bases spanning the gap. For the CDR3, the DNA is TGTGCCAGCAGTCCCCGGGGGTGGTTAAATCAGCCCCAGCATTTT. This translates into CASSPRGWLNQPQHF.

The V gene is TRBV18, the J gene TRBJ2-7; D perhaps matches TRBD1 (5 bases). Trimming shortened V by 5 bases and J by 3 bases, and 17 bases separated the two germline ends. CDR1 and CDR2 (germline): KGHSH, LQKENI. This CDR3 has 15 residues. The CDR3 loop reads CASSSTRQGNYEQYF. The CDR3 DNA sequence: TGTGCCAGCTCATCTACCCGGCAGGGAAACTACGAGCAGTACTTC.

This sequence joins TRBV24-1 and TRBJ2-5; 11 nucleotides line up with TRBD1. Germline V gene data show CDR1 as KGHDR and CDR2 as SFDVKD. The CDR3 totals 16 residues. J was trimmed by 7 bases and V by 2 bases; bases with no gene match: 8. The chain's CDR3 is CATSDSRTGGVGTQYF. The CDR3 DNA reads TGTGCCACCAGTGATTCTCGGACAGGGGGCGTCGGGACCCAGTACTTC.

This clonotype came up once. The V call is TRBV12-3 or TRBV12-4, the J call TRBJ1-6; 7 nucleotides line up with TRBD1. Unmatched junction bases numbered 4, after V lost 8 bases and J lost 6 bases. There are 13 residues in the CDR3. DNA for the CDR3: TGTGCCAGCCAGGGGGTATCTAATTCACCCCTCCACTTT. Residues: CASQGVSNSPLHF.

The chain recombines TRBV2 with TRBJ1-2, with D possibly matching TRBD1 (5 bases). This CDR3 is built from 15 residues. Trimming stripped 4 bases from V and 0 bases from J, with 12 bases between. Germline V gene lookup returns CDR1 SNHLY and CDR2 FYNNEI. CDR3: CASSGDRMPNYGYTF. The CDR3 bases are TGTGCCAGCAGTGGAGACAGAATGCCTAACTATGGCTACACCTTC.

This chain uses TRBV24-1 with TRBJ1-1; the match to TRBD1 covers 9 bases. The trim removed 4 bases at V and 4 bases at J, leaving 18 bases unmatched. The CDR3 runs 19 residues. Germline V gene lookup returns CDR1 KGHDR and CDR2 SFDVKD. The DNA of the CDR3 is TGTGCCACCAGTGAGCCTCCGGGACAGGGAAGATTTAGCGGCACTGAAGCTTTCTTT. Translation: CATSEPPGQGRFSGTEAFF.

The gene calls are TRBV6-1 and TRBJ2-7; TRBD2 matches at 10 bases. CDR1 and CDR2 from the germline V gene are MNHNS and SASEGT. V was pared by 6 bases and J by 2 bases, with 13 bases of the junction left unmatched. The CDR3 is made up of 17 amino acids. CDR3 coding DNA: TGTGCCAGCAGGACTAGCGGGTCCCCCCTCCCGCCCTACGAGCAGTACTTC. Translating it yields CASRTSGSPLPPYEQYF.

This clonotype turned up a few times. The rearrangement links TRBV7-3 to TRBJ2-5, with 7 positions matching TRBD1. Germline CDR1 is SGHTA and CDR2 is FQGTGA. This CDR3 has 13 amino acids. V gave up 5 bases and J gave up 5 bases; unmatched junction bases: 5. The CDR3, as DNA: TGTGCCAGCAGCCCTAGGGGGCGCGAGACCCAGTACTTC. This encodes CASSPRGRETQYF.

CDR3 loop: CASSVVSRDTQYF. DNA of the CDR3: TGTGCCAGCAGCGTAGTTAGTCGGGATACGCAGTATTTT. V gene TRBV9 combines with J gene TRBJ2-3, with no clear D. V lost 0 bases to trimming and J lost 6 bases, with 8 bases between them. This CDR3 spans 13 amino acids. In germline, CDR1 is SGDLS, CDR2 YYNGEE.

The V call is TRBV12-3 or TRBV12-4, the J call TRBJ2-7; a possible D gene is TRBD1 (6 bases). Trimming took 6 bases from V and 1 from J, leaving 16 bases between them. This CDR3 has 15 residues. The CDR3 reads CASSPGAGRSYEQYF. The DNA for the CDR3 is TGTGCCAGCAGCCCAGGGGCAGGGAGATCCTACGAGCAGTACTTC.

The chain is built from TRBV20-1 and TRBJ1-3, with D unclear. The V gene's germline CDR1 is DFQATT and CDR2 SNEGSKA (reference sequence). The V end was cut by 1 base, the J end by 5 bases, with 18 bases between. The CDR3 runs to 16 residues. CDR3 sequence (DNA): TGCAGTGCTAGAGTCAGTTCGTCGGCGGAAAGAAACACCATATATTTT. Translated, it gives CSARVSSSAERNTIYF.

The chain has TRBV12-3 or TRBV12-4 and TRBJ2-6; D is unresolved. The V end was cut by 0 bases, the J end by 1 base, with 16 bases between. The CDR3 contains 19 residues. CDR3 coding DNA: TGTGCCAGCAGTTTAGCGTCGGGCAGGTCCCGATCTGGGGCCAACGTCCTGACTTTC. It is translated as CASSLASGRSRSGANVLTF.

This sequence joins TRBV30 and TRBJ1-2, with a tentative D call TRBD1 (5 bases). There are 16 residues in the CDR3. Germline V gene sequence: CDR1 GTSNPN, CDR2 SVGIG (reference sequence). V was shortened by 0 bases and J by 2 bases, with 16 bases between the two germline ends. Here the CDR3 DNA reads TGTGCCTGGAGTGTGAGTCGGGGCAGGCAGAACTATGGCTACACCTTC. This encodes CAWSVSRGRQNYGYTF.

The gene calls are TRBV29-1 and TRBJ2-5; no definite D call. The germline V gene has CDR1 SQVTM and CDR2 ANQGSEA. Trimming removed 1 base from V and 7 bases from J, with 7 bases in between. There are 11 residues in the CDR3. CDR3 protein: CSVEARGTQYF. Here the CDR3 DNA reads TGCAGCGTTGAAGCCCGTGGGACCCAGTACTTC.

The V call is TRBV4-2, the J call TRBJ1-4; possibly TRBD1 for D (6 bases). The CDR3 has 18 residues. V lost 3 bases, J lost 12 bases, and 29 bases lay in between. The germline V gene encodes CDR1 LGHNA and CDR2 YNFKEQ. The CDR3 sequence: CASSQSPPDRRLMTELFF. The CDR3 nucleotides are TGTGCCAGCAGCCAGTCCCCACCGGACAGACGTCTAATGACGGAACTGTTTTTT.

The V gene is TRBV7-9, the J gene TRBJ2-7; 11 positions match TRBD2. Germline CDR1 and CDR2: SEHNR and FQNEAQ (reference sequence). The CDR3 sequence is 17 residues long. With 4 bases clipped from V and 2 bases from J, the junction kept 10 bases outside the gene matches. The CDR3 protein is CASSSTQRGLAAYEQYF. CDR3 nucleotides: TGTGCCAGCAGCTCCACCCAGAGGGGACTAGCGGCCTACGAGCAGTACTTC.

The chain has TRBV28 and TRBJ2-7; 9 bases line up with TRBD2. This CDR3 region has 15 residues. Germline CDR1 and CDR2: MDHEN and SYDVKM. V lost 5 bases to trimming and J lost 1 base; unmatched junction nucleotides: 6. DNA of the CDR3: TGTGCCAGCAGTGCTCTAGCGGGAATATCCTACGAGCAGTACTTC. Translation gives CASSALAGISYEQYF.

V is TRBV29-1 and J is TRBJ1-3; 12 bases are a match to TRBD1. V trimming: 6 bases; J trimming: 0 bases; junction bases outside the gene matches: 6. The V gene's germline CDR1 is SQVTM and CDR2 ANQGSEA. This CDR3 contains 16 residues. CDR3 sequence (DNA): TGCAGCGTGACGGGACAGGGGGCCGGCTCTGGAAACACCATATATTTT. Protein sequence: CSVTGQGAGSGNTIYF. The variable domain in full, with the rest retrieved from reference TRBV29-1 and TRBJ1-3, is SAVISQKPSRDICQRGTSLTIQCQVDSQVTMMFWYRQQPGQSLTLIATANQGSEATYESGFVIDKFPISRPNLTFSTLTVSNMSPEDSSIYLCSVTGQGAGSGNTIYFGEGSWLTVV.

The chain couples TRBV29-1 to TRBJ1-1; D is perhaps TRBD1 (5 bases). There are 14 residues in the CDR3. Germline V gene sequence: CDR1 SQVTM, CDR2 ANQGSEA. V was pared by 6 bases and J by 0 bases, with 14 bases between. This chain's CDR3 is CSVNPGRMNTEAFF. The CDR3 DNA is TGCAGCGTAAACCCGGGACGGATGAACACTGAAGCTTTCTTT.

This clonotype was seen once. This chain uses TRBV27 with TRBJ2-6, with D possibly being TRBD2 (5 bases). The CDR3 has 15 residues. The germline V gene encodes CDR1 MNHEY and CDR2 SMNVEV (reference sequence). V was pared by 0 bases and J by 4 bases, with 7 bases between. The CDR3 spells CASSLSRRGANVLTF. The DNA of the CDR3 is TGTGCCAGCAGTTTATCAAGGAGGGGGGCCAACGTCCTGACTTTC.

J is TRBJ2-1 and V is TRBV10-3; 7 bases line up with TRBD2. This CDR3 has 15 amino acids. Germline values: CDR1 ENHRY, CDR2 SYGVKD. The J segment lost 1 base and the V segment lost 10 bases, leaving 10 bases of the junction unmatched. The CDR3 loop is CATATGTTSYNEQFF. DNA for the CDR3: TGTGCCACCGCAACCGGGACTACATCCTACAATGAGCAGTTCTTC.

V gene TRBV7-8 combines with J gene TRBJ2-5; 7 bases are shared with TRBD1. Trimming cost V 5 bases and J 4 bases; bases outside gene matches: 7. This CDR3 comprises 14 residues. Per germline, CDR1 SGHVS and CDR2 FQNEAQ. The chain's CDR3 is CASSPQTGIETQYF. The CDR3, as DNA: TGTGCCAGCAGCCCCCAGACAGGGATAGAGACCCAGTACTTC.

The V call is TRBV9, the J call TRBJ2-7, with 9 bases aligning to TRBD2. Germline trimming cut 0 bases from V and 2 bases from J; bases unmatched to any gene: 6. Looked up from germline, CDR1 is SGDLS and CDR2 is YYNGEE. The CDR3 spans 16 residues. The CDR3 DNA follows: TGTGCCAGCAGCGTAGAAGGCGGCGGGGGGGCCTACGAGCAGTACTTC. Translated, it gives CASSVEGGGGAYEQYF.

The chain has TRBV2 and TRBJ1-2, with D perhaps matching TRBD1 (5 bases). The CDR3 loop spans 11 amino acids. Germline loops: CDR1 SNHLY, CDR2 FYNNEI. Trimming shortened V by 6 bases and J by 8 bases, and 10 bases separated the two germline ends. The CDR3: CASRSRGGYTF. As DNA, the CDR3 is TGTGCCAGCAGGTCTAGGGGCGGCTACACCTTC.

The rearrangement links TRBV7-2 to TRBJ1-1; D possibly corresponds to TRBD1 (5 bases). Between the trimmed V and J ends, which lost 0 bases and 1 base, there was a span of 6 bases. This CDR3 is 14 amino acids long. Germline CDR1 and CDR2: SGHTA and FQGNSA. The CDR3 bases are TGTGCCAGCAGCTTAGCGAGGGGGAACACTGAAGCTTTCTTT. It specifies CASSLARGNTEAFF. Full variable domain (rest looked up from reference TRBV7-2 and TRBJ1-1): GAGVSQSPSNKVTEKGKDVELRCDPISGHTALYWYRQSLGQGLEFLIYFQGNSAPDKSGLPSDRFSAERTGGSVSTLTIQRTQQEDSAVYLCASSLARGNTEAFFGQGTRLTVV.

J is TRBJ2-7 and V is TRBV5-1, with 9 bases lining up with TRBD1. V dropped 0 bases and J dropped 0; count of bases not matched to a gene: 1. There are 15 residues in the CDR3. Per germline, CDR1 SGHRS and CDR2 YFSETQ. The CDR3 DNA reads as TGCGCCAGCAGCTTGGTGGGACAGGGCTCCTACGAGCAGTACTTC. Protein sequence: CASSLVGQGSYEQYF.

This clonotype was counted a single time. The chain links TRBV20-1 to TRBJ1-1, with 9 bases fitting TRBD1. Losses at the gene ends were 4 bases for V and 0 bases for J; bases not matched to a gene: 12. Germline CDR1 DFQATT, CDR2 SNEGSKA (reference sequence). The CDR3 contains 17 residues. The CDR3 loop is CSANDRGTARMNTEAFF. The CDR3 bases are TGCAGTGCTAACGACAGGGGGACCGCTCGAATGAACACTGAAGCTTTCTTT.